The 5 T cell receptor beta chains presented below share a single source sample, sequenced in a study of CD8+CD57+ T cells in acquired aplastic anemia. Only patients with CD8+CD57+ cell expansion on flow cytometry were chosen for sequencing. Genomic DNA provided the template from which TCR beta VDJ and CDR3 profiles were obtained. TCRdb called the reads again in MiXCR, with one record for every CDR3 protein. The sample has around 200,000 distinct CDR3 sequences; around 49% are singletons. Sequenced: sorted CD4+, CD8+, or CD8+CD57+ T cells (not recorded which) from PBMCs. The source is a human donor with aplastic anemia.

The rearrangement uses TRBV5-5 and TRBJ1-5, with a weak D call TRBD1 (5 bases). The germline CDR1 and CDR2 sequences are SGHKS and YYEKEE (reference sequence). There are 15 residues in the CDR3. Trimming took off 4 bases at V and 7 bases at J, with 18 bases between the two ends. The CDR3 region is CASSQVSGVVQPQHF. As DNA, the CDR3 is TGTGCCAGCAGCCAAGTTTCGGGGGTGGTGCAGCCCCAGCATTTT.

Ten or more counts support this clonotype. J is TRBJ2-7 and V is TRBV2, with no clear D. V was clipped by 5 bases and J by 6 bases, with 14 bases between them. This CDR3 region has 13 residues. The germline V gene has CDR1 SNHLY and CDR2 FYNNEI. CDR3 sequence: CASSRAELGEQYF. The CDR3 nucleotides are TGTGCCAGCAGTAGGGCCGAGCTTGGCGAGCAGTACTTC.

The rearrangement joins TRBV7-8 to TRBJ1-2; D not resolved. The CDR3 spans 16 residues. The V gene's germline CDR1 is SGHVS and CDR2 FQNEAQ. V was clipped by 3 bases and J by 2 bases, with 16 bases between them. The CDR3 region is CASSFAGVLGNYGYTF. CDR3 DNA sequence: TGTGCCAGCAGCTTCGCAGGTGTTCTTGGGAACTATGGCTACACCTTC.

This rearrangement joins TRBV25-1 to TRBJ1-5; TRBD1 matches at 10 bases. After removal of 7 bases from V and 5 bases from J, the junction contained 2 bases not matched to a gene. Per germline, CDR1 MGHDK and CDR2 SYGVNS. The CDR3 extends over 13 amino acids. CDR3 protein: CASTGTGDQPQHF. Written as DNA, the CDR3 is TGTGCCAGCACCGGGACAGGGGATCAGCCCCAGCATTTT. The variable domain in full, completed from reference TRBV25-1 and TRBJ1-5, reads EADIYQTPRYLVIGTGKKITLECSQTMGHDKMYWYQQDPGMELHLIHYSYGVNSTEKGDLSSESTVSRIRTEHFPLTLESARPSHTSQYLCASTGTGDQPQHFGDGTRLSIL.

The table lists this clonotype with a count of one. The gene calls are TRBV19 and TRBJ2-1; 8 bases agree with TRBD2. Trimming cost V 4 bases and J 4 bases; bases outside gene matches: 3. CDR1 is LNHDA, CDR2 SQIVND, per germline (reference sequence). CDR3 length: 14 residues. The CDR3 region has the DNA TGTGCCAGTAGTAGCGGGGGGAGGTACAATGAGCAGTTCTTC. Translation gives CASSSGGRYNEQFF.